This T cell receptor beta chain was recorded in a study of T cells in Graves' hyperthyroidism and ophthalmopathy. RNA transcripts gave rise to amplified TCR beta CDR3 regions. A first-round RT-PCR of the TCR CDR3 used the HTBI primer set. In TCRdb, the multiplex PCR reads were re-called with MiXCR into one record per CDR3 protein. The sample includes some 440,000 distinct CDR3 sequences, about a sixth of them seen just once. CDR1 MGHRA and CDR2 YSYEKL come from the germline V gene. This CDR3 contains 17 residues. V lost 4 bases and J lost 5; bases outside the gene matches: 6. Together with thyroid ultrasound, orbital computed tomography, serum thyroxine and TRAb, clinical symptoms were used for diagnoses.

Material: blood. The J gene is TRBJ2-3, the V gene TRBV4-1, with TRBD2 matching over 16 bases. The sequence was collected from a woman aged 18-30 years with Graves' hyperthyroidism. Here the CDR3 DNA reads TGCGCCAGCAGCCTCCAGGGACTAGCGGGAGGGATAGATACGCAGTATTTT. Protein product: CASSLQGLAGGIDTQYF.